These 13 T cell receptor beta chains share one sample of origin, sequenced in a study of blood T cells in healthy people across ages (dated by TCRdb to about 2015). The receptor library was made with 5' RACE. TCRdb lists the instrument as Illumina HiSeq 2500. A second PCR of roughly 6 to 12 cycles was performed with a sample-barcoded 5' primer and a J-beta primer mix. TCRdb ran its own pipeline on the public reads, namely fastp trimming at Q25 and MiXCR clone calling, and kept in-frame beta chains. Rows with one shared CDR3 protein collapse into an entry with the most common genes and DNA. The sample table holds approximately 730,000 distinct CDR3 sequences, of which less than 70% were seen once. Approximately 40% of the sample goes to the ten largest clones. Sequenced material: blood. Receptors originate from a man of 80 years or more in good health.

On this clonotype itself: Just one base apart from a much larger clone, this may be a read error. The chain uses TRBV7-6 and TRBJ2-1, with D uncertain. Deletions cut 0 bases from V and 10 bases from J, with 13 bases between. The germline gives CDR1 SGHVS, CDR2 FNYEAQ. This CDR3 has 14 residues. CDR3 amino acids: CASSLAVRAEEQFF. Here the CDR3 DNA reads TGTGCCAGCAGCTTAGCCGTTAGGGCGGAAGAGCAGTTCTTC.

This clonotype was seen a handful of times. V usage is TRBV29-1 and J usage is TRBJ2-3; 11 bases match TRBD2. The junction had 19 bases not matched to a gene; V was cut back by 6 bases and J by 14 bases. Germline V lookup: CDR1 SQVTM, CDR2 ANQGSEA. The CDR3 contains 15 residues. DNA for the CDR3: TGCAGCGTGGCCACTAGCGGGAGTTCGAACAGATACGCGTATTTT. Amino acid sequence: CSVATSGSSNRYAYF.

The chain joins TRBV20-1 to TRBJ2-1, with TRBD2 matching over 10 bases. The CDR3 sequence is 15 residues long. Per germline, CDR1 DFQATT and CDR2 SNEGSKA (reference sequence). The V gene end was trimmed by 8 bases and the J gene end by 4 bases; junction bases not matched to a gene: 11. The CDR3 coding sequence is TGCAGTCCCCAACCGAAAGCGGGAGGGTACAATGAGCAGTTCTTC. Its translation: CSPQPKAGGYNEQFF.

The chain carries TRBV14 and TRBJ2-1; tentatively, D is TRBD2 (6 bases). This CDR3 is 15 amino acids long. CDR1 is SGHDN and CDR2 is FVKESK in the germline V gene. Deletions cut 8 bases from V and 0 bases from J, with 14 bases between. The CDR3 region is CASRSGQTSYNEQFF. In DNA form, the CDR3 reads TGTGCCAGCCGGAGCGGGCAGACCTCCTACAATGAGCAGTTCTTC.

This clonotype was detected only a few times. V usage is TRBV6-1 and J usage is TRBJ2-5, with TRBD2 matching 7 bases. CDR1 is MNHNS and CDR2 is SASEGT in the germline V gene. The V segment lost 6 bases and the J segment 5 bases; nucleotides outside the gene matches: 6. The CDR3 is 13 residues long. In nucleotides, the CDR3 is TGTGCCAGCAGCCTAACTAGCGCGGAGACCCAGTACTTC. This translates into CASSLTSAETQYF.

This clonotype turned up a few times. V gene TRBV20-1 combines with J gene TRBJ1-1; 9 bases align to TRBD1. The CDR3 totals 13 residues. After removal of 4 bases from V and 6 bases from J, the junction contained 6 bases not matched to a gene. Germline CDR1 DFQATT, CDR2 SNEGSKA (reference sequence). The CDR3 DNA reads TGCAGTGCTACGGGGACAGGGTGGCCTGAAGCTTTCTTT. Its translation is CSATGTGWPEAFF.

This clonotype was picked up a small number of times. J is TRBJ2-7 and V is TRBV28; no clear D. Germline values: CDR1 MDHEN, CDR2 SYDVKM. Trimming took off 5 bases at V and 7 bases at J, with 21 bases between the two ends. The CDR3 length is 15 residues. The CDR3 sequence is CASSLNRITTAEQYF. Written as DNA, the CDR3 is TGTGCCAGCAGTCTAAATCGTATCACCACCGCTGAGCAGTACTTC. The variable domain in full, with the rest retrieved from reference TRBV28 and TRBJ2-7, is DVKVTQSSRYLVKRTGEKVFLECVQDMDHENMFWYRQDPGLGLRLIYFSYDVKMKEKGDIPEGYSVSREKKERFSLILESASTNQTSMYLCASSLNRITTAEQYFGPGTRLTVT.

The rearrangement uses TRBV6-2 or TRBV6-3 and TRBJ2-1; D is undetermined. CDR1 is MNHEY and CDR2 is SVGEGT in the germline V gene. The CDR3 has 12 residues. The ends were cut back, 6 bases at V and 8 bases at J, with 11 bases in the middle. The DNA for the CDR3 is TGTGCCAGCAGCCACCGTTGGGATGAGCAGTTCTTC. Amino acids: CASSHRWDEQFF.

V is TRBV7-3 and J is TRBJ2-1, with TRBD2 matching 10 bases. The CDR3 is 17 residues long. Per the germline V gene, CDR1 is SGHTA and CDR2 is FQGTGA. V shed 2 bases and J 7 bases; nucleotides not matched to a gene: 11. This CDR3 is CASSLRSGLATANEQFF. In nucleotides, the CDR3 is TGTGCCAGCAGCTTACGGTCGGGACTAGCGACAGCTAATGAGCAGTTCTTC.

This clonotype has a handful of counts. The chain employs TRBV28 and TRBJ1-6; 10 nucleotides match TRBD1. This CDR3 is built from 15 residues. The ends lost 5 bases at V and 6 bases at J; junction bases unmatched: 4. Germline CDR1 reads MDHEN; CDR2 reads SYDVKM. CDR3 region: CASSLRQGANSPLHF. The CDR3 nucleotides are TGTGCCAGCAGTCTACGACAGGGGGCTAATTCACCCCTCCACTTT.

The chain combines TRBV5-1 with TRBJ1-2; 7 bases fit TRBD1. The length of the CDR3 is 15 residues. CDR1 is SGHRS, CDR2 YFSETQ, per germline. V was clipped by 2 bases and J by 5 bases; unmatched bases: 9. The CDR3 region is CASSLRQGYLYGYTF. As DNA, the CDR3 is TGCGCCAGCAGCTTAAGACAGGGCTACCTGTATGGCTACACCTTC. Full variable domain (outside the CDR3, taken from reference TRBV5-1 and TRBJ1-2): KAGVTQTPRYLIKTRGQQVTLSCSPISGHRSVSWYQQTPGQGLQFLFEYFSETQRNKGNFPGRFSGRQFSNSRSEMNVSTLELGDSALYLCASSLRQGYLYGYTFGSGTRLTVV.

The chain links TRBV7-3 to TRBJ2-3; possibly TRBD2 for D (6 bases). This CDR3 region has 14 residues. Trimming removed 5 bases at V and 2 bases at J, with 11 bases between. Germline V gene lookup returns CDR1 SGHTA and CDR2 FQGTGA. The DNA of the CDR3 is TGTGCCAGCAGCCCCCGGGGACTCACAGATACGCAGTATTTT. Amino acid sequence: CASSPRGLTDTQYF.

CDR3: CASSERTGGDNSNQPQHF. CDR3 DNA: TGTGCCAGCAGCGAAAGGACAGGGGGGGATAACAGCAATCAGCCCCAGCATTTT. The V and J genes are TRBV2 and TRBJ1-5; 10 bases align to TRBD1. CDR3 length equals 18 residues. The V gene's germline CDR1 is SNHLY and CDR2 FYNNEI. Trimming removed 6 bases from V and 1 base from J; junction bases left unmatched: 12.